One T cell receptor (beta chain) is described in this entry. This clone appeared a few times. The target of this receptor is not known. Base qualities are missing; no much larger clone stands one base away. None of the patients had been given any treatment before thyroid surgery. Using T-cell receptor beta sequencing, the study looked back at clinical samples from patients collected from about 2011 to 2018. This specimen belongs to a study of metastatic and nonmetastatic thyroid tumors (TCRdb year 2020). Background for the entire study: For patients with malignant and with benign thyroid disease, the researchers compared repertoires between peripheral blood samples and tumor or nodule tissue samples. General findings and caveats noted by the study authors: In both blood and tumor samples, TCR beta diversity was reported to be significantly higher in malignant tumors than in benign nodules.

V loses 6 bases at its end and J loses 0 bases; junction bases beyond the gene matches: 11. The CDR3 goes from the cysteine to the phenylalanine over 17 residues. CDR3 DNA is the only sequence kept; it has 51 bases, read in frame from the first base. As encoded in the germline V gene (reference sequence), CDR1 is MNHEY while CDR2 is SMNVEV. The library came from PCR. The listed sequencing device is Illumina HiSeq 4000. High-throughput sequencing was used to profile the TCR beta-chain CDR3 region of every patient. The paper's processing steps were these. A classifier to discriminate distant-metastatic papillary thyroid cancer patients was built from CDR3 differences across clinicopathological groups. The Shannon index was used to assess repertoire diversity, and the Morisita-Horn index was used to assess tumor-blood repertoire similarity. The public reads were run again by TCRdb, first through fastp at Q25 and then through MiXCR, and only productive beta chains were kept. These V and J calls are TCRdb output, not the study's own analysis. The table for this sample lists about 4,700 clones; about 24% of them were counted only once. The biggest ten clones account for roughly a tenth of the sample.

Sequencing used tumor tissue. The chain uses TRBV27 and TRBJ1-5; 7 bases in between match TRBD1. The TCR sequence derives from a male donor with papillary thyroid cancer or a benign thyroid nodule (not recorded which). Some clones in this sample may be carry-over from other donors' samples. The CDR3 protein sequence reads: CASSPGDSRSSNQPQHF. The DNA is TGTGCCAGCAGCCCGGGGGACAGCCGATCTAGCAATCAGCCCCAGCATTTT.